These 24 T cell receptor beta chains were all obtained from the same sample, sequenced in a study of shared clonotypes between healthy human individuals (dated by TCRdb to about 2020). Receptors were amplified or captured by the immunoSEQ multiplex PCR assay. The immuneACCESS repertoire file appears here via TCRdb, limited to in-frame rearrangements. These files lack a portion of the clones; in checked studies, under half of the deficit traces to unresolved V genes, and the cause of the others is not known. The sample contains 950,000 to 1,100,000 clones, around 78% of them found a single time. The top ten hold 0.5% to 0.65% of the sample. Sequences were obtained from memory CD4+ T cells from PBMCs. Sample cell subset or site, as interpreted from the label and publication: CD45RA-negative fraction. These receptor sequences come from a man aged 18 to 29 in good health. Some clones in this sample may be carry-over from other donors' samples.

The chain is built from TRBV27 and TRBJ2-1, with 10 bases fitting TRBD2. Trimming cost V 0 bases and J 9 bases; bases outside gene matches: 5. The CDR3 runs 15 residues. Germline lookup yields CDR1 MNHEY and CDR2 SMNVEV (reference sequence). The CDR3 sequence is CASSLSLAGDLEQFF. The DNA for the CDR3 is TGTGCCAGCAGTTTATCGCTAGCGGGAGATCTTGAGCAGTTCTTC.

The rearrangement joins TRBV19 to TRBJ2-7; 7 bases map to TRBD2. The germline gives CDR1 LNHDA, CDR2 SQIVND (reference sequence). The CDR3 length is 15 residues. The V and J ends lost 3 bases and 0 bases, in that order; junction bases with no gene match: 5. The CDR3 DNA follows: TGTGCCAGTAGTATTGGGGGGGGAGCCTCCTACGAGCAGTACTTC. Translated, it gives CASSIGGGASYEQYF.

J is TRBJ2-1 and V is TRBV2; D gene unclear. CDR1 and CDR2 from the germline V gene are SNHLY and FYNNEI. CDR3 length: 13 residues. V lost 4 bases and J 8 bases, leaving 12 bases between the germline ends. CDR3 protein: CASSVGRVDEQFF. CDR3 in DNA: TGTGCCAGCAGTGTAGGTAGGGTGGATGAGCAGTTCTTC.

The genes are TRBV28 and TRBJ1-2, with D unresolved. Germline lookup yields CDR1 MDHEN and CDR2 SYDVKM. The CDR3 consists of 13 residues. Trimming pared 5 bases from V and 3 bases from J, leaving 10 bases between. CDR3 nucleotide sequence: TGTGCCAGCAGTGCGGGCGAGTACTATGGCTACACCTTC. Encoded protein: CASSAGEYYGYTF.

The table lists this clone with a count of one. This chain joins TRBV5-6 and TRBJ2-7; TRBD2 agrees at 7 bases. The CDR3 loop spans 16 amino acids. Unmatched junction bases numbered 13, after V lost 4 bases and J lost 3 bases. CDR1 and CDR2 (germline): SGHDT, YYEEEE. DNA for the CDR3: TGTGCCAGCAGCCGCAAAAGTGGGAGGGAGTACTACGAGCAGTACTTC. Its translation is CASSRKSGREYYEQYF.

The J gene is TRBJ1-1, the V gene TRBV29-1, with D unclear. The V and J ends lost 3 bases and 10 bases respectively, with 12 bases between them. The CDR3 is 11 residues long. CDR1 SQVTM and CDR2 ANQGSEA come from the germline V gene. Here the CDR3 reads CSVEKGLGAFF. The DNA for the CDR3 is TGCAGCGTTGAGAAAGGACTAGGAGCTTTCTTT.

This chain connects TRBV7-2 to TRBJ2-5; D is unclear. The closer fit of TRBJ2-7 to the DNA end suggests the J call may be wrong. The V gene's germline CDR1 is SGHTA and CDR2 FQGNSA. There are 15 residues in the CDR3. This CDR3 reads CASSPIIGSGNEQYF. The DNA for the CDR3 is TGTGCCAGCAGCCCGATTATCGGCTCTGGGAACGAGCAGTACTTC.

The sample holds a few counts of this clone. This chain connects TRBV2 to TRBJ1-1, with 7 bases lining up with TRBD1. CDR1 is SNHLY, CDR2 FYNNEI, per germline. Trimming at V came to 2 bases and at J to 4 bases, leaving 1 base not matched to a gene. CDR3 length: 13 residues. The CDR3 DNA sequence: TGTGCCAGCAGTGAACACAGGGGCACTGAAGCTTTCTTT. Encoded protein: CASSEHRGTEAFF.

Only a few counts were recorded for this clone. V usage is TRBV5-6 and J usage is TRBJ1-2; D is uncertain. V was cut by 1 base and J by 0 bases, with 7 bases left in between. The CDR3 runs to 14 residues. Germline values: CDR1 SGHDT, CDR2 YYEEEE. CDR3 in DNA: TGTGCCAGCAGCTTGCAGACTTCTAACTATGGCTACACCTTC. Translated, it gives CASSLQTSNYGYTF.

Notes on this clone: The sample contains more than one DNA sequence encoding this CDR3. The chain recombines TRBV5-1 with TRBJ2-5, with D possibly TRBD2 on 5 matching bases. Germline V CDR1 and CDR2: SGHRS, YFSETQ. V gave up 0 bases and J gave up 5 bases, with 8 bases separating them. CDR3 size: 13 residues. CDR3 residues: CASSLGGRETQYF. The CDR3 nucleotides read TGCGCCAGCAGCTTGGGAGGGCGTGAGACCCAGTACTTC. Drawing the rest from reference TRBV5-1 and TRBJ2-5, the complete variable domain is KAGVTQTPRYLIKTRGQQVTLSCSPISGHRSVSWYQQTPGQGLQFLFEYFSETQRNKGNFPGRFSGRQFSNSRSEMNVSTLELGDSALYLCASSLGGRETQYFGPGTRLLVL.

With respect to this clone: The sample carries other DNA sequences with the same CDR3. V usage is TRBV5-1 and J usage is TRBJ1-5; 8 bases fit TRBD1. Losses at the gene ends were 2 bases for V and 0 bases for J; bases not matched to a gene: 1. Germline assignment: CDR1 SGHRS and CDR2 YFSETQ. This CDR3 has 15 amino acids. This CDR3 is CASSLQGGSNQPQHF. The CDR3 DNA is TGCGCCAGCAGCTTACAGGGGGGTAGCAATCAGCCCCAGCATTTT.

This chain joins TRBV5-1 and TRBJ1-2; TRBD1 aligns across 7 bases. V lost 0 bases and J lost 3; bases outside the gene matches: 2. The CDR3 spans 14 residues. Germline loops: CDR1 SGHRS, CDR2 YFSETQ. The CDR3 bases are TGCGCCAGCAGCTTGGCTCAGGGGGACTATGGCTACACCTTC. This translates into CASSLAQGDYGYTF.

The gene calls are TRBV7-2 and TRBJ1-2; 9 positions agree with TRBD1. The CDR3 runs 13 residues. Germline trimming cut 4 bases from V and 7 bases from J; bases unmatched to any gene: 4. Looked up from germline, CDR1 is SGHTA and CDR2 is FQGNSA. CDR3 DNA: TGTGCCAGCAGCTCAGACAGGGGGGGTGGCTACACCTTC. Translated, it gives CASSSDRGGGYTF. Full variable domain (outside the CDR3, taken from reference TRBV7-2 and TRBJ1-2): GAGVSQSPSNKVTEKGKDVELRCDPISGHTALYWYRQSLGQGLEFLIYFQGNSAPDKSGLPSDRFSAERTGGSVSTLTIQRTQQEDSAVYLCASSSDRGGGYTFGSGTRLTVV.

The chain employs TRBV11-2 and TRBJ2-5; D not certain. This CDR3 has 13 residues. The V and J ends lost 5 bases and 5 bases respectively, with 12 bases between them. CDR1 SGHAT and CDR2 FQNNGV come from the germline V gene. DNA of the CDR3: TGTGCCAGCAGCCCTGGACGGCCCGAGACCCAGTACTTC. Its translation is CASSPGRPETQYF. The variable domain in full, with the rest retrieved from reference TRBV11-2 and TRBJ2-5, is EAGVAQSPRYKIIEKRQSVAFWCNPISGHATLYWYQQILGQGPKLLIQFQNNGVVDDSQLPKDRFSAERLKGVDSTLKIQPAKLEDSAVYLCASSPGRPETQYFGPGTRLLVL.

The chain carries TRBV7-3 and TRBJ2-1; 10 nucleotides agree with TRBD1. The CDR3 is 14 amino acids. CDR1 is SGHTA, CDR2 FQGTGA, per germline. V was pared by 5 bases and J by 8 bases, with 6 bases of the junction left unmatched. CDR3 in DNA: TGTGCCAGCAGCCCCGGGACAGGGGTCTATGAGCAGTTCTTC. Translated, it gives CASSPGTGVYEQFF.

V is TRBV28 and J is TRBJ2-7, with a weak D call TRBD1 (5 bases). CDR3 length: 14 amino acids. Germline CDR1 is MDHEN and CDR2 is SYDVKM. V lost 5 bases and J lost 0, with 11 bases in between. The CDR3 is CASSHRSHSYEQYF. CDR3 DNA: TGTGCCAGCAGTCACAGGTCCCACTCCTACGAGCAGTACTTC.

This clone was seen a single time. The CDR3 region has the DNA TGTGCCAGCACCAAGGGAGGGACTAGCTACAATGAGCAGTTCTTC. Translating gives CASTKGGTSYNEQFF. The chain links TRBV9 to TRBJ2-1, with 8 bases identical to TRBD2. Trimming at V came to 6 bases and at J to 3 bases, leaving 8 bases not matched to a gene. Germline CDR1 and CDR2: SGDLS and YYNGEE. The CDR3 length is 15 residues. Full variable domain (remainder filled in from reference TRBV9 and TRBJ2-1): DSGVTQTPKHLITATGQRVTLRCSPRSGDLSVYWYQQSLDQGLQFLIQYYNGEERAKGNILERFSAQQFPDLHSELNLSSLELGDSALYFCASTKGGTSYNEQFFGPGTRLTVL.

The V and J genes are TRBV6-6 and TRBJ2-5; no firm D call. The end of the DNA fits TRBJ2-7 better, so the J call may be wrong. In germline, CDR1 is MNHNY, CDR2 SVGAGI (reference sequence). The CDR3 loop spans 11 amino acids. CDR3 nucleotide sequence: TGTGCCAGCAGTCCCAACTACGAGCAGTACTTC. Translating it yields CASSPNYEQYF.

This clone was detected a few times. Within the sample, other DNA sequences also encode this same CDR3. CDR3 DNA sequence: TGCAGCGTTGTGCTAGCGGGAGGCTACGAGCAGTACTTC. It encodes CSVVLAGGYEQYF. The rearrangement links TRBV29-1 to TRBJ2-7; TRBD2 aligns across 11 bases. Germline V gene sequence: CDR1 SQVTM, CDR2 ANQGSEA. The V gene end was trimmed by 4 bases and the J gene end by 3 bases; junction bases not matched to a gene: 2. The CDR3 runs 13 residues.

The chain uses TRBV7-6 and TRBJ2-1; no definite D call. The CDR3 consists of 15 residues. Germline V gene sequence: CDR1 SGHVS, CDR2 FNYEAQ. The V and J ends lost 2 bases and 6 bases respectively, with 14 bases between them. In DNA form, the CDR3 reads TGTGCCAGCAGCTTAATGGGAAACGGCGCCAATGAGCAGTTCTTC. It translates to CASSLMGNGANEQFF.

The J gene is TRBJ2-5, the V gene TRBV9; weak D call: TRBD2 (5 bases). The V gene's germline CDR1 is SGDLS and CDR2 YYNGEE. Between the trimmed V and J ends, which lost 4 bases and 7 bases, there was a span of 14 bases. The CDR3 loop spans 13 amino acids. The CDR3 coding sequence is TGTGCCAGCAGCTCGGAGGCTGGAGGGACCCAGTACTTC. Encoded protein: CASSSEAGGTQYF.

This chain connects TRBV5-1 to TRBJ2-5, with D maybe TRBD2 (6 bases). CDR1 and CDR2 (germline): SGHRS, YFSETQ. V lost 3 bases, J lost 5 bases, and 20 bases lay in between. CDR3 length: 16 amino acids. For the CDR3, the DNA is TGCGCCAGCAGCTGGGTAGCGGTCGAAAGCGGGGAGACCCAGTACTTC. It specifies CASSWVAVESGETQYF.

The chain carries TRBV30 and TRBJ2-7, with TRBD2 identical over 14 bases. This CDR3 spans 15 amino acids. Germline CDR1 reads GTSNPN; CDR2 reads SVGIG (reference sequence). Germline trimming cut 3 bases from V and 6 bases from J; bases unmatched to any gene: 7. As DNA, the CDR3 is TGTGCCTGGAGCGGCGGGACTAGCGGGAGTATCGAGCAGTACTTC. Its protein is CAWSGGTSGSIEQYF.

The CDR3 here is CASSTRQGAHNEQFF. CDR3 bases: TGTGCCAGTAGTACCAGGCAGGGGGCCCACAATGAGCAGTTCTTC. The chain couples TRBV19 to TRBJ2-1; 8 positions match TRBD1. V was pared by 4 bases and J by 5 bases, with 7 bases of the junction left unmatched. The germline V gene has CDR1 LNHDA and CDR2 SQIVND (reference sequence). This CDR3 has 15 residues.